These 17 T cell receptor beta chains were sequenced from one sample in a study of T-cell memory formation after mild COVID-19. From the 5' RACE reads, TCRdb called clonotypes with MiXCR, one entry per CDR3 protein. The sample carries about 110,000 distinct CDR3 sequences, 15% to 20% recorded once. The specimen was PBMCs or a T cell subset sorted from them (not recorded which). These receptors were taken from an adult woman who had mild COVID-19 (a few samples of this study predate the infection). Cell type and time point are not known.

This rearrangement joins TRBV29-1 to TRBJ2-7, with D unclear. Between the trimmed V and J ends, which lost 0 bases and 2 bases, there was a span of 5 bases. Germline V gene data show CDR1 as SQVTM and CDR2 as ANQGSEA. This CDR3 region has 12 residues. CDR3 sequence (DNA): TGCAGCGTTGAAGAGGCAACCTACGAGCAGTACTTC. Residues: CSVEEATYEQYF.

This clonotype was detected only a few times. The V and J genes are TRBV20-1 and TRBJ2-1; the match to TRBD1 covers 7 bases. V lost 4 bases, J lost 2 bases, and 14 bases stayed unmatched. The CDR3 contains 17 residues. From germline, CDR1 is DFQATT and CDR2 SNEGSKA (reference sequence). This chain's CDR3 is CSANPDRVAQAYNEQFF. DNA of the CDR3: TGCAGTGCTAACCCCGACAGGGTAGCACAAGCCTACAATGAGCAGTTCTTC.

The V and J genes are TRBV7-9 and TRBJ1-6; no clear D gene. In germline, CDR1 is SEHNR, CDR2 FQNEAQ (reference sequence). This CDR3 has 10 residues. The V end lost 11 bases, the J end lost 14 bases, and 13 bases lay between the germline ends. The DNA for the CDR3 is TGTGCCCCTCGGCGGGTAGCCCTCCACTTT. This sequence encodes CAPRRVALHF.

The V and J genes are TRBV7-8 and TRBJ2-3, with D possibly TRBD2 on 6 matching bases. The V end was cut by 3 bases, the J end by 1 base, with 11 bases between. The CDR3 is 15 residues long. CDR1 is SGHVS, CDR2 FQNEAQ, per germline. The CDR3 here is CASSFRPGGTDTQYF. CDR3 DNA: TGTGCCAGCAGCTTCCGTCCGGGGGGCACAGATACGCAGTATTTT.

The chain is built from TRBV24-1 and TRBJ2-7; D is perhaps TRBD1 (5 bases). Germline lookup yields CDR1 KGHDR and CDR2 SFDVKD. V dropped 1 base and J dropped 7 bases, with 7 bases sitting between them. The length of the CDR3 is 12 residues. CDR3 loop: CATSDLRGEQYF. CDR3 DNA: TGTGCCACCAGTGATTTAAGGGGTGAGCAGTACTTC.

This clonotype was counted only a few times. This sequence joins TRBV19 and TRBJ1-1; TRBD1 might be the D (5 bases). The CDR3 runs to 12 residues. Germline V gives CDR1 LNHDA, CDR2 SQIVND (reference sequence). V shed 6 bases and J shed 7 bases, with 12 bases lying between them. The chain's CDR3 is CASSNGGNEAFF. The DNA of the CDR3 is TGTGCCAGTAGCAATGGGGGGAATGAAGCTTTCTTT. Variable domain in full (rest from reference TRBV19 and TRBJ1-1): DGGITQSPKYLFRKEGQNVTLSCEQNLNHDAMYWYRQDPGQGLRLIYYSQIVNDFQKGDIAEGYSVSREKKESFPLTVTSAQKNPTAFYLCASSNGGNEAFFGQGTRLTVV.

This clonotype has just a few counts. This chain joins TRBV4-3 and TRBJ2-2; D is ambiguous. The CDR3 consists of 13 residues. Trimming took 4 bases from V and 6 from J, leaving 9 bases between them. Germline V CDR1 and CDR2: LGHNA, YSLEER. Here the CDR3 reads CASSPQRAGELFF. The CDR3 coding sequence is TGCGCCAGCAGCCCCCAAAGGGCCGGGGAGCTGTTTTTT.

The chain has TRBV6-5 and TRBJ1-5; 8 nucleotides match TRBD1. The CDR3 extends over 12 amino acids. The ends lost 8 bases at V and 7 bases at J; junction bases unmatched: 4. Germline V lookup: CDR1 MNHEY, CDR2 SVGAGI. DNA for the CDR3: TGTGCCAGCGGACAGGGTAGACAGCCCCAGCATTTT. Its protein product is CASGQGRQPQHF.

This clonotype was found a few times. This chain links TRBV9 with TRBJ2-3; perhaps TRBD2 as D (5 bases). CDR1 is SGDLS and CDR2 is YYNGEE in the germline V gene. The length of the CDR3 is 15 residues. Trimming shortened V by 0 bases and J by 5 bases, and 13 bases separated the two germline ends. For the CDR3, the DNA is TGTGCCAGCAGCGTAGCTTTAGTTCGGGGAGATACGCAGTATTTT. Its protein is CASSVALVRGDTQYF.

The table lists this clonotype with a few counts. V usage is TRBV5-6 and J usage is TRBJ2-1, with 7 positions matching TRBD2. The ends lost 4 bases at V and 3 bases at J; junction bases unmatched: 10. The CDR3 runs to 16 residues. The V gene's germline CDR1 is SGHDT and CDR2 YYEEEE. The DNA of the CDR3 is TGTGCCAGCAGCGACGACTGGCGGGGGATCTACAATGAGCAGTTCTTC. Translation: CASSDDWRGIYNEQFF.

This clonotype was seen at least ten times. The rearrangement joins TRBV25-1 to TRBJ2-7, with D unclear. CDR1 and CDR2 (germline): MGHDK, SYGVNS. The CDR3 totals 12 residues. Trimming stripped 8 bases from V and 3 bases from J, with 11 bases between. The DNA for the CDR3 is TGTGCCAGCGGCAGAGGTTTCTACGAGCAGTACTTC. Its translation is CASGRGFYEQYF.

The gene calls are TRBV29-1 and TRBJ2-5; D is unresolved. CDR1 and CDR2 from the germline V gene are SQVTM and ANQGSEA. The germline V and J ends were trimmed by 6 bases and 5 bases, with 10 bases remaining between them. The CDR3 length is 11 residues. CDR3 bases: TGCAGCGTGTGGATAGCCGAGACCCAGTACTTC. Translating gives CSVWIAETQYF.

The gene calls are TRBV5-1 and TRBJ2-7, with TRBD1 matching 11 bases. CDR3 size: 14 residues. The germline V gene encodes CDR1 SGHRS and CDR2 YFSETQ. V was clipped by 4 bases and J by 6 bases; unmatched bases: 6. CDR3 sequence (DNA): TGCGCCAGCAGCCCGGGACAGGGGGAAGGCGAGCAGTACTTC. Its translation is CASSPGQGEGEQYF.

This clonotype was observed a handful of times. The chain combines TRBV13 with TRBJ1-2; D not certain. V lost 2 bases and J lost 2, with 9 bases in between. This CDR3 is built from 14 residues. The germline CDR1 and CDR2 sequences are PRHDT and FYEKMQ (reference sequence). The CDR3 DNA is TGTGCCAGCAGCTTATCAGCCCAAAACTATGGCTACACCTTC. It codes for CASSLSAQNYGYTF.

This chain uses TRBV7-6 with TRBJ1-2; TRBD1 aligns across 7 bases. The CDR3 extends over 14 amino acids. CDR1 is SGHVS, CDR2 FNYEAQ, per germline. V lost 5 bases to trimming and J lost 5 bases; unmatched junction nucleotides: 8. This CDR3 reads CASSTLGRGYGYTF. The CDR3 DNA follows: TGTGCCAGCAGCACCCTGGGCAGGGGGTATGGCTACACCTTC.

The chain recombines TRBV12-3 or TRBV12-4 with TRBJ2-3, with D unresolved. With 5 bases removed from V and 3 bases from J, the gap between germline ends came to 3 bases. CDR3 size: 11 residues. CDR3 bases: TGTGCCAGCAGTCAGACAGATACGCAGTATTTT. Encoded protein: CASSQTDTQYF.

This clonotype came up many times. The CDR3 here is CASSLGPSGELETQYF. The CDR3 DNA reads TGCGCCAGCAGCTTGGGGCCTAGCGGGGAACTCGAGACCCAGTACTTC. The chain recombines TRBV5-1 with TRBJ2-5; 9 bases line up with TRBD2. V lost 0 bases, J lost 5 bases, and 8 bases stayed unmatched. This CDR3 contains 16 residues. Germline V gene sequence: CDR1 SGHRS, CDR2 YFSETQ.